The 12 T cell receptor beta chains listed next were all sequenced from one sample in a study of blood T cell repertoires in COVID-19. The method was immunoSEQ multiplex PCR; TCRdb's version includes in-frame clones alone and lacks a portion of them. The table lists a few hundred thousand clones, roughly 91% of them singletons, with less than 2% in the top ten. Sequencing used peripheral blood. The receptors here all came from a woman aged 30 to 39 with COVID-19, enrolled during active disease.

This sequence joins TRBV12-3 or TRBV12-4 and TRBJ1-4; D ambiguous. The CDR3 is 12 amino acids. The V gene lost 2 bases and the J gene lost 8 bases, with 6 bases spanning the gap. The CDR3 here is CASSLRVEKLFF. The DNA of the CDR3 is TGTGCCAGCAGTTTAAGAGTGGAAAAACTGTTTTTT.

As regards this clone: This sample includes further DNA sequences coding for the same CDR3. The CDR3 DNA reads TGCGCCAGCAGTTCACAGGGAGGGAATGAAAAACTGTTTTTT. The encoded protein is CASSSQGGNEKLFF. This chain joins TRBV5-1 and TRBJ1-4, with TRBD1 as a possible D gene (6 bases). The germline V gene encodes CDR1 SGHRS and CDR2 YFSETQ. Trimming removed 5 bases from V and 5 bases from J, with 13 bases in between. This CDR3 spans 14 amino acids. Filled out from reference TRBV5-1 and TRBJ1-4, the complete variable domain reads KAGVTQTPRYLIKTRGQQVTLSCSPISGHRSVSWYQQTPGQGLQFLFEYFSETQRNKGNFPGRFSGRQFSNSRSEMNVSTLELGDSALYLCASSSQGGNEKLFFGSGTQLSVL.

The gene calls are TRBV19 and TRBJ1-1; 7 bases fit TRBD1. The V and J ends lost 4 bases and 1 base, in that order; junction bases with no gene match: 6. The CDR3 has 15 amino acids. Germline CDR1 is LNHDA and CDR2 is SQIVND (reference sequence). CDR3 bases: TGTGCCAGTAGTACCCGACAGGGCCGGAACACTGAAGCTTTCTTT. Its protein is CASSTRQGRNTEAFF.

J is TRBJ1-3 and V is TRBV19; no clear D gene. V lost 3 bases and J lost 4, with 4 bases in between. The V gene's germline CDR1 is LNHDA and CDR2 SQIVND (reference sequence). The CDR3 runs 12 residues. CDR3 DNA: TGTGCCAGTAGTATGTCGGGAAACACCATATATTTT. Translation gives CASSMSGNTIYF.

The chain joins TRBV6-2 or TRBV6-3 to TRBJ1-1; D unresolved. From germline, CDR1 is MNHEY and CDR2 SVGEGT. V was trimmed by 5 bases and J by 7 bases, leaving 17 bases between them. This CDR3 region has 14 residues. Here the CDR3 reads CASSPRVNLFEAFF. CDR3 coding DNA: TGTGCCAGCAGTCCGCGGGTTAACCTCTTTGAAGCTTTCTTT.

This chain connects TRBV29-1 to TRBJ1-2; TRBD1 is a possible D gene (5 bases). V lost 4 bases to trimming and J lost 6 bases, with 9 bases between them. This CDR3 has 11 amino acids. Germline CDR1 is SQVTM and CDR2 is ANQGSEA. The CDR3 nucleotides are TGCAGCGTTGGTGTCAGGGATGGCTACACCTTC. Residues: CSVGVRDGYTF.

The genes are TRBV19 and TRBJ1-1; TRBD1 matches 7 bases. The CDR3 extends over 16 amino acids. Germline lookup yields CDR1 LNHDA and CDR2 SQIVND (reference sequence). J gave up 4 bases and V 1 base, and 9 bases lay outside the gene matches. The CDR3 loop is CASSIGLQGFGTEAFF. The CDR3 DNA reads TGTGCCAGTAGTATAGGCCTACAGGGGTTTGGCACTGAAGCTTTCTTT.

This chain joins TRBV30 and TRBJ1-2; maybe TRBD1 (6 bases). This CDR3 is 15 amino acids long. From germline, CDR1 is GTSNPN and CDR2 SVGIG (reference sequence). Trimming shortened V by 3 bases and J by 0 bases, and 14 bases separated the two germline ends. The CDR3 coding sequence is TGTGCCTGGAGGAGGACAGACATTCCTAACTATGGCTACACCTTC. Protein sequence: CAWRRTDIPNYGYTF.

Here the CDR3 DNA reads TGTGCCAGCAGGATTAGCGGGGGAGATGAGCAGTTCTTC. Protein: CASRISGGDEQFF. This chain connects TRBV3-1 (or the pseudogene TRBV3-2) to TRBJ2-1, with 9 bases aligning to TRBD2. Germline V gene lookup returns CDR1 LGHDT and CDR2 YNNKEL (reference sequence). J lost 8 bases, V lost 6 bases, and 5 bases had no gene match. The CDR3 is 13 residues long.

V usage is TRBV6-5 and J usage is TRBJ1-5; 10 bases fit TRBD1. The CDR3 spans 14 residues. V was pared by 2 bases and J by 7 bases, with 2 bases of the junction left unmatched. Germline lookup yields CDR1 MNHEY and CDR2 SVGAGI. CDR3 DNA: TGTGCCAGCAGTTACGGGACAGGGGTCCAGCCCCAGCATTTT. Translating gives CASSYGTGVQPQHF.

This chain uses TRBV28 with TRBJ2-3, with D perhaps matching TRBD2 (5 bases). The CDR3 runs to 15 residues. Germline V gives CDR1 MDHEN, CDR2 SYDVKM. V was clipped by 3 bases and J by 2 bases, with 12 bases between them. CDR3 DNA: TGTGCCAGCAGTTTCCCTCGGAGGAACACAGATACGCAGTATTTT. Translated, it gives CASSFPRRNTDTQYF.

This clone was seen once. The rearrangement links TRBV28 to TRBJ1-1; the D gene is possibly TRBD1 (6 bases). The CDR3 is made up of 14 amino acids. The V and J ends lost 6 bases and 1 base respectively, with 12 bases between them. Germline assignment: CDR1 MDHEN and CDR2 SYDVKM. The CDR3 region has the DNA TGTGCCAGCAGCTCGACAGGCCGGAACACTGAAGCTTTCTTT. It yields the protein CASSSTGRNTEAFF.